This T cell receptor beta chain appears in the sequencing data of a study of post-analysis software for immune sequencing data. The study, taken as a whole, reports: F-measure co-clustering was strong for batch-matched samples. Relative to controls, patients had about five TRBV segments at higher frequency, with TRBV5-6, TRBV5-1 and TRBV20-1 among these.

The sample holds many counts of this clonotype. Its antigen remains unknown. Carried by the TCR beta cDNA libraries were unique molecular identifiers. Input of roughly 0.85 to 11 million T cells yielded roughly 530,000 cDNA molecules. MiXCR, run by TCRdb on the PCR reads, gives a single entry per CDR3 protein. The sample records approximately 150,000 distinct CDR3 sequences, approximately 28% being singletons. This CDR3 comprises 15 residues. Germline CDR1 reads MGHRA; CDR2 reads YSYEKL. V lost 3 bases and J lost 0, with 12 bases in between. The receptor was isolated from a girl between 10 and 17 years old with multiple sclerosis. V gene TRBV4-1 combines with J gene TRBJ2-7; D possibly corresponds to TRBD1 (6 bases). The source material was blood. In nucleotides, the CDR3 is TGCGCCAGCAGCCAGCTAAGGGACACCTCCTACGAGCAGTACTTC. It codes for CASSQLRDTSYEQYF.